This T cell receptor beta chain was captured by sequencing in a study of shared clonotypes between healthy human individuals. Germline lookup yields CDR1 MDHEN and CDR2 SYDVKM. Trimming at V came to 4 bases and at J to 7 bases, leaving 7 bases not matched to a gene. This CDR3 contains 15 residues. This clone was recorded only once. The method was immunoSEQ multiplex PCR; TCRdb's version includes in-frame clones alone and lacks a portion of them. The sample has more than 2,000,000 clones, 90% to 95% seen once. The material sequenced was naive CD4+ T cells sorted from blood. Stated subset: CD45RA+ positively selected. The receptor was isolated from a man younger than 35 in good health. V and J are TRBV28 and TRBJ1-6, with 7 bases identical to TRBD1. The CDR3, as DNA: TGTGCCAGCAGTTCCTTGGGACAGAAGAATTCACCCCTCCACTTT. Translated: CASSSLGQKNSPLHF. Filled out from reference TRBV28 and TRBJ1-6, the complete variable domain reads DVKVTQSSRYLVKRTGEKVFLECVQDMDHENMFWYRQDPGLGLRLIYFSYDVKMKEKGDIPEGYSVSREKKERFSLILESASTNQTSMYLCASSSLGQKNSPLHFGNGTRLTVT.